The next 6 T cell receptor beta chains were all read from a single sample in a study of blood T cells in healthy people across ages. Sample-barcoded 5' priming and a J-beta primer mix drove a second PCR of roughly 7 to 11 cycles. TCRdb reprocessed the 5' RACE reads via MiXCR and lists one record per CDR3 protein. The sample lists about 1,500,000 distinct CDR3 sequences; about 28% were seen once. The sample consisted of blood. Receptors were obtained from a woman younger than 45 in good health.

The chain couples TRBV5-1 to TRBJ2-7; D may correspond to TRBD1 or TRBD2 (5 bases each). Germline CDR1 and CDR2: SGHRS and YFSETQ. The CDR3 runs to 15 residues. V gave up 0 bases and J gave up 5 bases, with 15 bases separating them. The CDR3 DNA reads TGCGCCAGCAGCTTGGGCAGGGCTTACGGGGACGAGCAGTACTTC. Amino acids: CASSLGRAYGDEQYF.

This chain connects TRBV7-2 to TRBJ2-3; perhaps TRBD2 as D (5 bases). V was pared by 2 bases and J by 6 bases, with 12 bases between. The CDR3 runs 14 residues. Germline V gives CDR1 SGHTA, CDR2 FQGNSA. The CDR3 loop is CASSLLGVEDTQYF. Written as DNA, the CDR3 is TGTGCCAGCAGCTTACTGGGAGTTGAGGATACGCAGTATTTT.

This rearrangement joins TRBV12-3 or TRBV12-4 to TRBJ1-1; 10 positions agree with TRBD1. The CDR3 is 14 amino acids. Trimming at V came to 6 bases and at J to 7 bases, leaving 8 bases not matched to a gene. In DNA, the CDR3 is TGTGCCAGCAGGGCGCCGGGACAGGGGATTGAAGCTTTCTTT. Translation: CASRAPGQGIEAFF.

The rearrangement joins TRBV27 to TRBJ2-6; D is perhaps TRBD2 (7 bases). CDR1 is MNHEY, CDR2 SMNVEV, per germline (reference sequence). With 4 bases removed from V and 2 bases from J, the gap between germline ends came to 15 bases. The CDR3 is 17 residues long. The CDR3 sequence is CASSSVGGGPGANVLTF. CDR3 DNA sequence: TGTGCCAGCAGTTCAGTTGGGGGGGGCCCTGGGGCCAACGTCCTGACTTTC.

The chain carries TRBV21-1 and TRBJ2-5; the D call TRBD1 from the table was never checked on the DNA. TRBV21-1 is deemed a pseudogene. There are 16 residues in the CDR3. In nucleotides, the CDR3 is TGTGCCAGCAGCAGAAAACAGGGGAATAGCCAAGAGACCCAGTACTTC. It specifies CASSRKQGNSQETQYF.

This rearrangement joins TRBV7-6 to TRBJ2-3; 11 bases are a match to TRBD2. Germline CDR1 SGHVS, CDR2 FNYEAQ. This CDR3 spans 17 amino acids. V gave up 3 bases and J gave up 0 bases; unmatched junction bases: 5. CDR3 residues: CASSLGLAVSSTDTQYF. The CDR3 nucleotides read TGTGCCAGCAGCTTGGGACTAGCGGTCTCTAGCACAGATACGCAGTATTTT.